This T cell receptor beta chain was retrieved from a study of neurological immune-mediated disorders. TCRdb re-called the 5' RACE reads with MiXCR, one entry per CDR3 protein. The top ten clones hold 25% to 30% of a sample with under 40,000 distinct CDR3 sequences, less than 15% of them seen once. The length of the CDR3 is 18 residues. V was pared by 1 base and J by 0 bases, with 9 bases of the junction left unmatched. Germline CDR1 LGHNA, CDR2 YSLEER. This clonotype was found many times. Sequences were obtained from PBMCs. The TCR originated in a woman aged 50 to 60 with HTLV-1-associated myelopathy (HAM/TSP). This chain connects TRBV4-3 to TRBJ2-3; 8 positions match TRBD2. Written as DNA, the CDR3 is TGCGCCAGCAGCCAAGCTTCCCCCATAGCGGGGAGCACAGATACGCAGTATTTT. Protein sequence: CASSQASPIAGSTDTQYF.